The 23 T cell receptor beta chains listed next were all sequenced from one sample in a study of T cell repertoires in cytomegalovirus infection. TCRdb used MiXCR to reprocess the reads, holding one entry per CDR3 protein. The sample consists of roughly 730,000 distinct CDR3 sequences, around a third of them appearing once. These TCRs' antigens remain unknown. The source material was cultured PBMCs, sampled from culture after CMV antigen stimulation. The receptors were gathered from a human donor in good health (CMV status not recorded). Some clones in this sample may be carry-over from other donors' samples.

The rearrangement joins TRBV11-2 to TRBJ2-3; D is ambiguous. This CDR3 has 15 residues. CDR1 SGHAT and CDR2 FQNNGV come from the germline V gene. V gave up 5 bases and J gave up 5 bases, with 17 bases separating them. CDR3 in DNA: TGTGCCAGCAGCCAGATGGGCCCCTCTGTAGATACGCAGTATTTT. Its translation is CASSQMGPSVDTQYF.

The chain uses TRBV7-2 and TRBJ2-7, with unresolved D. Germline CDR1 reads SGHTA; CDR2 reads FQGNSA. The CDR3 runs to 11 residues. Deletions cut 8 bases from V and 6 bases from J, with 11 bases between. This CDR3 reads CASGQTSEQYF. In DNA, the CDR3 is TGTGCCAGCGGTCAAACTTCCGAGCAGTACTTC.

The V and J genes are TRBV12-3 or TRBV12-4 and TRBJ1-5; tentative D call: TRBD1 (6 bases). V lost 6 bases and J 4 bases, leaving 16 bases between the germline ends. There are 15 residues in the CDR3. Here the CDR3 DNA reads TGTGCCAGCAGCTCACAGGGATCTGGAAATCAGCCCCAGCATTTT. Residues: CASSSQGSGNQPQHF.

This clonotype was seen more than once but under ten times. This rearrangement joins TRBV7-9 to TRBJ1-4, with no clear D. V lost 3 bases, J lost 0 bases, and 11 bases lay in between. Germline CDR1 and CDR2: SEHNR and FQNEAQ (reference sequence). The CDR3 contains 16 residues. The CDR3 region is CASSLGWETTNEKLFF. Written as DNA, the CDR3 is TGTGCCAGCAGCTTGGGCTGGGAAACAACTAATGAAAAACTGTTTTTT. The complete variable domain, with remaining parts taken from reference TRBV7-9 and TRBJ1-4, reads DTGVSQNPRHKITKRGQNVTFRCDPISEHNRLYWYRQTLGQGPEFLTYFQNEAQLEKSRLLSDRFSAERPKGSFSTLEIQRTEQGDSAMYLCASSLGWETTNEKLFFGSGTQLSVL.

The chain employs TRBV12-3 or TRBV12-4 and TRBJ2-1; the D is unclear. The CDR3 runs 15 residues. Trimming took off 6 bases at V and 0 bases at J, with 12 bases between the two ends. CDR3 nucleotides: TGTGCCAGCAGCAACGACCCGAGCTCCTACAATGAGCAGTTCTTC. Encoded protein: CASSNDPSSYNEQFF.

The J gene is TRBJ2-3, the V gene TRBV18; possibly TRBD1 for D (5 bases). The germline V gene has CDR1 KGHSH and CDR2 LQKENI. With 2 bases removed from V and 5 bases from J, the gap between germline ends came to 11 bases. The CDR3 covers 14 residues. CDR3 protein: CASSPESGIDTQYF. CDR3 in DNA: TGTGCCAGCTCACCAGAATCAGGGATAGATACGCAGTATTTT.

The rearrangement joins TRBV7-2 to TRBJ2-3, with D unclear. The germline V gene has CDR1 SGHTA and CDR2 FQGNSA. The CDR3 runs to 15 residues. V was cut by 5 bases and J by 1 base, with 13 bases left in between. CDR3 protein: CASSINIPGTDTQYF. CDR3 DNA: TGTGCCAGCAGCATCAACATACCCGGCACAGATACGCAGTATTTT.

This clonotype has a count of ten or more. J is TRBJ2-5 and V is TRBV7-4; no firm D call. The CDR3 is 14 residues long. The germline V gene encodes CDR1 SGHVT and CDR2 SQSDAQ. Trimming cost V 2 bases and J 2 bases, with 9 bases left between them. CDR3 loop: CASSLFHKQETQYF. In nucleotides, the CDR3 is TGTGCCAGCAGCTTATTCCATAAACAAGAGACCCAGTACTTC.

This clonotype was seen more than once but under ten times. The CDR3 here is CASSFLHDQPQHF. CDR3 DNA: TGTGCCAGCAGTTTTCTGCACGATCAGCCCCAGCATTTT. The chain combines TRBV12-3 or TRBV12-4 with TRBJ1-5; D ambiguous. V lost 3 bases and J 5 bases, leaving 8 bases between the germline ends. The CDR3 has 13 amino acids.

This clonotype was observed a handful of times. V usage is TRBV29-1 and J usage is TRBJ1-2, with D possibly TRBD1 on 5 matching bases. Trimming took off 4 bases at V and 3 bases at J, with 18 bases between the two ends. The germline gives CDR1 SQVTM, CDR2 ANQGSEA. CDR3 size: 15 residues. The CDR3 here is CSVGIGHPQHYGYTF. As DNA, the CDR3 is TGCAGCGTTGGTATCGGACACCCTCAACACTATGGCTACACCTTC.

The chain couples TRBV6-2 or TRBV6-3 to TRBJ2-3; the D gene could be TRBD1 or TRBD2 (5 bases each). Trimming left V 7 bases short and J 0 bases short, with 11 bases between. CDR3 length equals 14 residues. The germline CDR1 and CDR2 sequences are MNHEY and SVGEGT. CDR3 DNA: TGTGCCAGCAACCCCGAGGGGAGCACAGATACGCAGTATTTT. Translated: CASNPEGSTDTQYF.

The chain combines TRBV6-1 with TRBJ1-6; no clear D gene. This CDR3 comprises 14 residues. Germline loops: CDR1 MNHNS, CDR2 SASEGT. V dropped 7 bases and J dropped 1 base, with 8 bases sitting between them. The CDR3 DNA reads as TGTGCCAGCAAGGAGGGTTCCTATAATTCACCCCTCCACTTT. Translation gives CASKEGSYNSPLHF.

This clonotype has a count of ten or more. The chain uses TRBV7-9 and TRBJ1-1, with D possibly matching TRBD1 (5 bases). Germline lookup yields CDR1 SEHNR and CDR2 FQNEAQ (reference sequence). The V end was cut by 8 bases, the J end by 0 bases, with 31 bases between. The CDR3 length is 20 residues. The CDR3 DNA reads TGTGCCAGCTCTGAAAATCTTGGGCGGGGGTATGGCATCATGAACACTGAAGCTTTCTTT. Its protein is CASSENLGRGYGIMNTEAFF.

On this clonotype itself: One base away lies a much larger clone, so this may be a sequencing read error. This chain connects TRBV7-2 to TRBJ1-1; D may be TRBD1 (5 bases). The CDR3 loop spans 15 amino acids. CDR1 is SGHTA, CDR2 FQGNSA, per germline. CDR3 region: CASSPPGSLNTEVFF. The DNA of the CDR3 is TGTGCCAGCAGCCCGCCAGGGTCGTTGAACACTGAAGTTTTCTTT.

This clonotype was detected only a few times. The CDR3 DNA reads as TGTGCCATCTCACGGCAGACAAGGGCCAAGGAGCAGTACTTC. Translation: CAISRQTRAKEQYF. The chain is built from TRBV10-3 and TRBJ2-7; D gene ambiguous. Trimming stripped 8 bases from V and 7 bases from J, with 21 bases between. The CDR3 covers 14 residues. Germline V gives CDR1 ENHRY, CDR2 SYGVKD.

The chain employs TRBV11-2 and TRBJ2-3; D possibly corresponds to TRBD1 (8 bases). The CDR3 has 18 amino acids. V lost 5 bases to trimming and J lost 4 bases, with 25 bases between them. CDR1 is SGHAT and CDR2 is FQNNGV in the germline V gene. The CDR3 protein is CASSPSRGAGGQSDTQYF. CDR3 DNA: TGTGCCAGCAGCCCATCCCGGGGGGCAGGGGGCCAGTCAGATACGCAGTATTTT.

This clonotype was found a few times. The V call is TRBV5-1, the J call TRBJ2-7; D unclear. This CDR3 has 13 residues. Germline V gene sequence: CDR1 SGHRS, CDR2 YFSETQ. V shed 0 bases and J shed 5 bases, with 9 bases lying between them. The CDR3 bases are TGCGCCAGCAGCTTGGTGGCAGGTGACGAGCAGTACTTC. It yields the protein CASSLVAGDEQYF.

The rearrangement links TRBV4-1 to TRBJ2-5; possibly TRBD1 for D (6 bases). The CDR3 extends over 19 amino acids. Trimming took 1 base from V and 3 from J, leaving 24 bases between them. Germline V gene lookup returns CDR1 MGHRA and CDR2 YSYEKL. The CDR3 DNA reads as TGCGCCAGCAGCCAAGGCCTCCTCTCGGGGTCAGGGGACGAAGAGACCCAGTACTTC. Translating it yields CASSQGLLSGSGDEETQYF.

The chain's CDR3 is CASRVVYEQFF. CDR3 nucleotide sequence: TGTGCCAGCAGGGTGGTCTATGAGCAGTTCTTC. The rearrangement joins TRBV2 to TRBJ2-1; D ambiguous. Germline V gene data show CDR1 as SNHLY and CDR2 as FYNNEI. V lost 6 bases to trimming and J lost 8 bases, with 8 bases between them. The CDR3 consists of 11 residues. Drawing the rest from reference TRBV2 and TRBJ2-1, the complete variable domain is EPEVTQTPSHQVTQMGQEVILRCVPISNHLYFYWYRQILGQKVEFLVSFYNNEISEKSEIFDDQFSVERPDGSNFTLKIRSTKLEDSAMYFCASRVVYEQFFGPGTRLTVL.

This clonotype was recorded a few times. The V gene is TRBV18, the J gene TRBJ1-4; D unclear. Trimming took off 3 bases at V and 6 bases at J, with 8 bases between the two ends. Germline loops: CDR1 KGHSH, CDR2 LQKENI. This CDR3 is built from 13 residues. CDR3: CASSPEGYEKLFF. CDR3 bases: TGTGCCAGCTCACCCGAAGGGTATGAAAAACTGTTTTTT.

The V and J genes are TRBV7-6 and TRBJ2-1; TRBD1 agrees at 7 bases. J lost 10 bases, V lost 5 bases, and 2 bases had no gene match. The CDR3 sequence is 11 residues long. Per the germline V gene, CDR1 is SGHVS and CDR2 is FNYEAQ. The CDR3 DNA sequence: TGTGCCAGCAGCGACAGGGAGGAGCAGTTCTTC. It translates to CASSDREEQFF.

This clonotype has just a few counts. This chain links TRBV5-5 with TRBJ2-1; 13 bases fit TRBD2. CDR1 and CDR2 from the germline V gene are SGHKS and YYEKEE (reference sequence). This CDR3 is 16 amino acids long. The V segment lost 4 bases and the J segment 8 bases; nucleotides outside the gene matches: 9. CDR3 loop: CASSVPGLAGRHEQFF. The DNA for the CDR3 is TGTGCCAGCAGCGTCCCGGGACTAGCGGGAAGGCATGAGCAGTTCTTC. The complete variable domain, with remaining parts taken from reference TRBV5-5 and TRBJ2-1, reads DAGVTQSPTHLIKTRGQQVTLRCSPISGHKSVSWYQQVLGQGPQFIFQYYEKEERGRGNFPDRFSARQFPNYSSELNVNALLLGDSALYLCASSVPGLAGRHEQFFGPGTRLTVL.

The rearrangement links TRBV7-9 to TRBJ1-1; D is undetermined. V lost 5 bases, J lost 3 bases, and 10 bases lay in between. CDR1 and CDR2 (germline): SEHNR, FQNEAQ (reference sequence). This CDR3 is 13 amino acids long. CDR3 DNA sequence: TGTGCCAGCAGCCCTCTAAAGGACACTGAAGCTTTCTTT. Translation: CASSPLKDTEAFF.